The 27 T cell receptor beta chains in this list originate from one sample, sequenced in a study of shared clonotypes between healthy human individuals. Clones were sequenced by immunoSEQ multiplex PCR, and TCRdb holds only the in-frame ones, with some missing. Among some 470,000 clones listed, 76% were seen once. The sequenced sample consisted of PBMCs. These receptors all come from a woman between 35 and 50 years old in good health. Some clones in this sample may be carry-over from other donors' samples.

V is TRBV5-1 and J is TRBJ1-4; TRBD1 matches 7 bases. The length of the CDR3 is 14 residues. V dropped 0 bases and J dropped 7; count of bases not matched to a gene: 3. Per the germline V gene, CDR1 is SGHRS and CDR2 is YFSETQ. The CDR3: CASSLETGSEKLFF. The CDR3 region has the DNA TGCGCCAGCAGCTTGGAGACAGGGTCTGAAAAACTGTTTTTT.

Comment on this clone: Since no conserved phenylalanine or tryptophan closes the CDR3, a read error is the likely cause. The CDR3: CAWSYMQVFAGYTS. The DNA for the CDR3 is TGTGCCTGGAGTTATATGCAGGTCTTCGCTGGCTACACCTCC. The J gene is TRBJ1-2, the V gene TRBV30; D gene ambiguous. CDR1 GTSNPN and CDR2 SVGIG come from the germline V gene (reference sequence). This CDR3 region has 14 residues. V was trimmed by 2 bases and J by 7 bases, leaving 17 bases between them.

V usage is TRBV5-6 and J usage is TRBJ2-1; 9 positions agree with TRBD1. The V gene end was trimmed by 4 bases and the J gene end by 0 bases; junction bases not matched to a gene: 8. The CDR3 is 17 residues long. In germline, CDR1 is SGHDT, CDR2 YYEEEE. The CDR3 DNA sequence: TGTGCCAGCAGCCCGGAAGTGGACAGGGGCTCCTACAATGAGCAGTTCTTC. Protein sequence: CASSPEVDRGSYNEQFF.

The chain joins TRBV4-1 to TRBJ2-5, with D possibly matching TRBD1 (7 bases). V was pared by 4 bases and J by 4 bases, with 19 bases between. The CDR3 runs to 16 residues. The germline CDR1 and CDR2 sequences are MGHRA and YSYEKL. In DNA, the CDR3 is TGCGCCAGCAGCCGAGCGGGTCAGGGGGTAGGAGAGACCCAGTACTTC. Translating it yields CASSRAGQGVGETQYF.

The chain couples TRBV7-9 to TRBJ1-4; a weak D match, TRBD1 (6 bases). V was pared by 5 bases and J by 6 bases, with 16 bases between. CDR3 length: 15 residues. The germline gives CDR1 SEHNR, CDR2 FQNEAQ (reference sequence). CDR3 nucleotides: TGTGCCAGCAGCCAGGGGACCCACGGGGATGAAAAACTGTTTTTT. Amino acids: CASSQGTHGDEKLFF.

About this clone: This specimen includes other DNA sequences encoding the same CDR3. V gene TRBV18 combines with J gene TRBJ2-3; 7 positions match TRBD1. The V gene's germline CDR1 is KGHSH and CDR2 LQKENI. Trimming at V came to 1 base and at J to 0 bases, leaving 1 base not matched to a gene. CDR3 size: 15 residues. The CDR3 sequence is CASSPRQGSTDTQYF. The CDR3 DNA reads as TGTGCCAGCTCACCACGACAGGGAAGCACAGATACGCAGTATTTT. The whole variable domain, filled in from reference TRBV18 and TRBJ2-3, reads NAGVMQNPRHLVRRRGQEARLRCSPMKGHSHVYWYRQLPEEGLKFMVYLQKENIIDESGMPKERFSAEFPKEGPSILRIQQVVRGDSAAYFCASSPRQGSTDTQYFGPGTRLTVL.

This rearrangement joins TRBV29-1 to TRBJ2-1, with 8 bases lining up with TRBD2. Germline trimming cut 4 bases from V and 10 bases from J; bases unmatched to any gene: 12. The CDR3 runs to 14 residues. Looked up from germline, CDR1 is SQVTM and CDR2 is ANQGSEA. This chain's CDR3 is CSVGVAGLRGEQFF. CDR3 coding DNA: TGCAGCGTTGGGGTAGCGGGGCTGCGGGGGGAGCAGTTCTTC.

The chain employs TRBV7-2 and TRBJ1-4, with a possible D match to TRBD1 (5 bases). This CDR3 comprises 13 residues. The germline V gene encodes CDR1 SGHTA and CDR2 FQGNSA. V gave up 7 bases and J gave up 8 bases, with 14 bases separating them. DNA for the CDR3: TGTGCCAGCACCCCCGGGGCGGGGGAAAAACTGTTTTTT. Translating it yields CASTPGAGEKLFF.

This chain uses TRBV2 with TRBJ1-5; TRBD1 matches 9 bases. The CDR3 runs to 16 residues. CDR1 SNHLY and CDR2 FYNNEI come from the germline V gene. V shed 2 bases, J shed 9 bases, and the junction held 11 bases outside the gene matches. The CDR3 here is CASSEREGTGIRPQHF. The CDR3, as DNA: TGTGCCAGCAGTGAAAGAGAAGGGACAGGGATCAGGCCCCAGCATTTT.

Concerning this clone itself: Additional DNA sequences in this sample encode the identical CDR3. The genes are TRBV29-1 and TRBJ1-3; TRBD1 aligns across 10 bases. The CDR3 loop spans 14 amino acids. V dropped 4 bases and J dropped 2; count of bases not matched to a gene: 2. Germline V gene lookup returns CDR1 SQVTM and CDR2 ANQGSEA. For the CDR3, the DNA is TGCAGCGTTGGTGGGACAGGGGCTGGAAACACCATATATTTT. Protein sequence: CSVGGTGAGNTIYF.

This chain's CDR3 is CASSYWGREIPYEQYF. The CDR3 region has the DNA TGTGCCAGCAGTTACTGGGGACGGGAAATCCCCTACGAGCAGTACTTC. V and J are TRBV28 and TRBJ2-7; D may correspond to TRBD1 or TRBD2 (5 bases each). V lost 4 bases and J 2 bases, leaving 18 bases between the germline ends. The germline CDR1 and CDR2 sequences are MDHEN and SYDVKM. This CDR3 contains 16 residues.

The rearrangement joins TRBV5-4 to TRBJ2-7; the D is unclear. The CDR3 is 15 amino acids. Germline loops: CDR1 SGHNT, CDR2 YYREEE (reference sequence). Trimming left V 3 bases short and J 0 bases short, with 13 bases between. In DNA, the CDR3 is TGTGCCAGCAGCTGGGAAAACAAGGCCTCCTACGAGCAGTACTTC. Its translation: CASSWENKASYEQYF.

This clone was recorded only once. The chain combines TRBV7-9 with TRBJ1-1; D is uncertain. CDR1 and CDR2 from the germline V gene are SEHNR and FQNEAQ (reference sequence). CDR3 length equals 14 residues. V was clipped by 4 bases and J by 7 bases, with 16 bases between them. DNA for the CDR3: TGTGCCAGCAGCTCAACCCGTGGACGGGATGAAGCTTTCTTT. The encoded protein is CASSSTRGRDEAFF. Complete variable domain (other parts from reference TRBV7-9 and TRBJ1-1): DTGVSQNPRHKITKRGQNVTFRCDPISEHNRLYWYRQTLGQGPEFLTYFQNEAQLEKSRLLSDRFSAERPKGSFSTLEIQRTEQGDSAMYLCASSSTRGRDEAFFGQGTRLTVV.

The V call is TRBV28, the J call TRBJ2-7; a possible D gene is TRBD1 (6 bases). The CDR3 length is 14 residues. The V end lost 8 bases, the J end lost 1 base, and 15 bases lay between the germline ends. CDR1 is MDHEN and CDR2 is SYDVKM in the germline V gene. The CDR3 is CASHPHGQSYEQYF. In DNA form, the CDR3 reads TGTGCCAGCCACCCTCACGGACAGTCCTACGAGCAGTACTTC.

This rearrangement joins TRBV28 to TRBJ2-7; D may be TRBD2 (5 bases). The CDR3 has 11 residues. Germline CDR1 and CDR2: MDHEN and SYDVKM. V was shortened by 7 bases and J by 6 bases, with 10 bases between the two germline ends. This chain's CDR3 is CASTEGFEQYF. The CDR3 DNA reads TGTGCCAGCACCGAGGGCTTCGAGCAGTACTTC.

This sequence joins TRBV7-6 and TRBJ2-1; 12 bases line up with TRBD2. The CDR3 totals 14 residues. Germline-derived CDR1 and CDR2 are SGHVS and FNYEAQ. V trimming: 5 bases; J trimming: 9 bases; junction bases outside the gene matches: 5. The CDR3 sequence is CASSQTSGSSEQFF. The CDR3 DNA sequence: TGTGCCAGCAGCCAGACTAGCGGGAGCAGTGAGCAGTTCTTC.

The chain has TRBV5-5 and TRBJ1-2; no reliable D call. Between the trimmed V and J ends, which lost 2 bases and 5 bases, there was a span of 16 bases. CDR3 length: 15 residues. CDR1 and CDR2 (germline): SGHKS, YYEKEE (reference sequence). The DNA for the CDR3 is TGTGCCAGCAGCTTCGGGGAAGTTCAAGGATATGGCTACACCTTC. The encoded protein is CASSFGEVQGYGYTF. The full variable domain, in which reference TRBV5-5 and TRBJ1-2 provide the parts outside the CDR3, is DAGVTQSPTHLIKTRGQQVTLRCSPISGHKSVSWYQQVLGQGPQFIFQYYEKEERGRGNFPDRFSARQFPNYSSELNVNALLLGDSALYLCASSFGEVQGYGYTFGSGTRLTVV.

The CDR3 coding sequence is TGTGCCAGTAGTATAGAAACAGGAATCTCTGCAGCTTTCTTT. This gives the protein CASSIETGISAAFF. V gene TRBV19 combines with J gene TRBJ1-1; possibly TRBD1 for D (5 bases). V lost 0 bases, J lost 10 bases, and 15 bases lay in between. CDR3 length equals 14 residues. Per the germline V gene, CDR1 is LNHDA and CDR2 is SQIVND (reference sequence).

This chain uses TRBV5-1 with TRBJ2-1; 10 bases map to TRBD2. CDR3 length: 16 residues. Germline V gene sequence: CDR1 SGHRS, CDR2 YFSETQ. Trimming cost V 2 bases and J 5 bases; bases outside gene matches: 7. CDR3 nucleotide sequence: TGCGCCAGCAGCTTCCGGACTAGCGGTGCGGACAATGAGCAGTTCTTC. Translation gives CASSFRTSGADNEQFF.

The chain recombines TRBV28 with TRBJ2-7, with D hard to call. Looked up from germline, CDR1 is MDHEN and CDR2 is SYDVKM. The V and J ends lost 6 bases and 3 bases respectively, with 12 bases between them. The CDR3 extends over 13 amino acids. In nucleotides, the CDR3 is TGTGCCAGCAGGGGTAGCTCCTACTACGAGCAGTACTTC. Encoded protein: CASRGSSYYEQYF.

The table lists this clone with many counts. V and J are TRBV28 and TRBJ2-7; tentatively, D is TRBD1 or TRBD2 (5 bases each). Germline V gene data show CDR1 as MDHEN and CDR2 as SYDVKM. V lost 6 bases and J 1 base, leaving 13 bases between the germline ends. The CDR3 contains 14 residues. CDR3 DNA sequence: TGTGCCAGCAGGGGGGAAGGGGAGTCCTACGAGCAGTACTTC. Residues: CASRGEGESYEQYF.

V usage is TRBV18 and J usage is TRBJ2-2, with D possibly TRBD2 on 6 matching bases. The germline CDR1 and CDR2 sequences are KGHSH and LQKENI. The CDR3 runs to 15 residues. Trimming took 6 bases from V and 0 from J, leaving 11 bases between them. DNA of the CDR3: TGTGCCAGCTCCCGCGGGACTCCGAACACCGGGGAGCTGTTTTTT. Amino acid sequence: CASSRGTPNTGELFF.

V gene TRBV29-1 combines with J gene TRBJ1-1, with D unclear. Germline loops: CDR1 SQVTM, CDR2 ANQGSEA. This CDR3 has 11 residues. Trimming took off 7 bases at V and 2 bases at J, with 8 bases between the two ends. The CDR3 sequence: CSGVENTEAFF. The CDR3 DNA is TGCAGCGGAGTGGAAAACACTGAAGCTTTCTTT.

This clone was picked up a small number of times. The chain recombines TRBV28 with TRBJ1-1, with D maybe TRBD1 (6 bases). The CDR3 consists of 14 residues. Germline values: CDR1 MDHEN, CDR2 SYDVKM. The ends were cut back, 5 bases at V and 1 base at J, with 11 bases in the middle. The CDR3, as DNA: TGTGCCAGCAGTACCTCGGACAGGAACACTGAAGCTTTCTTT. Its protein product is CASSTSDRNTEAFF.

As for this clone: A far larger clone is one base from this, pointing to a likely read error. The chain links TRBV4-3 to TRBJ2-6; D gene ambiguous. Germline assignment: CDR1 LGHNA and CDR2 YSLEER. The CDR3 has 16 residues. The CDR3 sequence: CASNQEMSSGANVLTF. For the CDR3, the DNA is TGCGCCAGCAACCAAGAAATGAGCTCTGGGGCCAACGTCCTGACTTTC.

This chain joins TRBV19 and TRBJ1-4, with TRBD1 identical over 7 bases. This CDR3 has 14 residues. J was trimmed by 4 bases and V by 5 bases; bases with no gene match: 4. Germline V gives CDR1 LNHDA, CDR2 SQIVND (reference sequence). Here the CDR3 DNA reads TGTGCCAGTAGTCAAGGACAGGATAATGAAAAACTGTTTTTT. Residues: CASSQGQDNEKLFF.

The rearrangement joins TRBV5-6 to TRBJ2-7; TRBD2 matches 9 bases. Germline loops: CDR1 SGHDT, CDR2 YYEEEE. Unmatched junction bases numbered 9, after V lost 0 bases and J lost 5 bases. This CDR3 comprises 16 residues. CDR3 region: CASSLAGGTSIHEQYF. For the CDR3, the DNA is TGTGCCAGCAGCTTGGCCGGGGGGACTAGCATCCACGAGCAGTACTTC.